These 20 T cell receptor beta chains originate from one sample sequenced in a study of human T cells and chemical hapten exposure. Sample time point: patch test 3, about 24 weeks after DPC sensitization. The treatment denotes: therapeutic diphenylcyclopropenone sensitization with weekly scalp DPC. Via MiXCR, TCRdb re-called the RACE reads, giving one row per CDR3 protein. In the table there are about 97,000 distinct CDR3 sequences, less than 35% of which are singletons. The source material was whole blood, sampled in connection with sensitization to the hapten diphenylcyclopropenone (DPC). These receptors came from a man aged 35-49 years with alopecia areata. Some clones in this sample may be carry-over from other donors' samples.

This clonotype was counted only a few times. The chain carries TRBV12-3 or TRBV12-4 and TRBJ2-2; TRBD1 matches at 8 bases. V lost 3 bases to trimming and J lost 5 bases; unmatched junction nucleotides: 5. This CDR3 spans 15 amino acids. This CDR3 is CASSLQGAGTGELFF. The CDR3, as DNA: TGTGCCAGCAGTTTGCAGGGGGCCGGGACCGGGGAGCTGTTTTTT.

This chain links TRBV6-5 with TRBJ2-7; 8 bases match TRBD1. The CDR3 spans 12 residues. With V trimmed by 6 bases and J by 6 bases, 4 bases remained unmatched. The germline V gene has CDR1 MNHEY and CDR2 SVGAGI. The CDR3 DNA sequence: TGTGCCAGCAGGGACAGGGCAGCCGAGCAGTACTTC. Translated: CASRDRAAEQYF.

V and J are TRBV6-2 or TRBV6-3 and TRBJ2-6; D unresolved. CDR3 length: 14 amino acids. V was trimmed by 7 bases and J by 4 bases, leaving 11 bases between them. CDR1 and CDR2 from the germline V gene are MNHEY and SVGEGT. CDR3 DNA: TGTGCCAGCATGGTAGGCCAAGGGGCCAACGTCCTGACTTTC. Residues: CASMVGQGANVLTF.

This chain links TRBV20-1 with TRBJ1-1, with 7 bases lining up with TRBD1. In germline, CDR1 is DFQATT, CDR2 SNEGSKA (reference sequence). This CDR3 spans 13 amino acids. The V and J ends lost 3 bases and 7 bases, in that order; junction bases with no gene match: 8. CDR3 sequence: CSARTRGQGEAFF. Written as DNA, the CDR3 is TGCAGTGCTAGGACAAGGGGGCAAGGTGAAGCTTTCTTT.

The rearrangement links TRBV7-2 to TRBJ2-3; 12 bases fit TRBD2. Germline assignment: CDR1 SGHTA and CDR2 FQGNSA. CDR3 length: 17 amino acids. The V segment lost 4 bases and the J segment 6 bases; nucleotides outside the gene matches: 11. The DNA for the CDR3 is TGTGCCAGCAGCTATGGACTAGCGGGACCACTCGGGGATACGCAGTATTTT. It codes for CASSYGLAGPLGDTQYF.

The V and J genes are TRBV28 and TRBJ1-1; maybe TRBD1 (6 bases). Germline V gene sequence: CDR1 MDHEN, CDR2 SYDVKM. V lost 5 bases and J lost 3, with 13 bases in between. The CDR3 runs 14 residues. The CDR3 loop is CASSPAQGYTEAFF. CDR3 nucleotide sequence: TGTGCCAGCAGTCCAGCCCAGGGGTACACTGAAGCTTTCTTT.

This clonotype was counted only a few times. The chain has TRBV6-5 and TRBJ2-3, with a tentative D call TRBD2 (6 bases). With 2 bases removed from V and 7 bases from J, the gap between germline ends came to 19 bases. Germline V lookup: CDR1 MNHEY, CDR2 SVGAGI. The CDR3 consists of 16 residues. CDR3 protein: CASSYGRRAGLNTQYF. The CDR3 DNA reads TGTGCCAGCAGTTACGGGAGGAGGGCAGGGCTAAATACGCAGTATTTT.

V is TRBV6-2 or TRBV6-3 and J is TRBJ2-7, with 7 positions matching TRBD2. This CDR3 spans 15 amino acids. The ends lost 3 bases at V and 3 bases at J; junction bases unmatched: 8. The V gene's germline CDR1 is MNHEY and CDR2 SVGEGT. The CDR3 DNA is TGTGCCAGCAGTTATTTCCGGGACTACTTCTACGAGCAGTACTTC. Its translation: CASSYFRDYFYEQYF.

The genes are TRBV7-2 and TRBJ2-7; D possibly corresponds to TRBD1 (5 bases). V gave up 5 bases and J gave up 11 bases, with 16 bases separating them. Germline loops: CDR1 SGHTA, CDR2 FQGNSA. CDR3 length: 12 amino acids. CDR3 nucleotide sequence: TGTGCCAGCAGCATGGGGCAAACCGGCAAGTACTTC. Its protein is CASSMGQTGKYF.

The rearrangement links TRBV20-1 to TRBJ1-5; 7 bases line up with TRBD1. This CDR3 region has 15 residues. Trimming removed 0 bases from V and 7 bases from J; junction bases left unmatched: 9. CDR1 and CDR2 from the germline V gene are DFQATT and SNEGSKA (reference sequence). CDR3 amino acids: CSARDHEQGNQPQHF. CDR3 DNA sequence: TGCAGTGCTAGAGATCACGAACAGGGGAACCAGCCCCAGCATTTT.

This clonotype turned up a few times. This chain links TRBV11-2 with TRBJ2-7, with TRBD1 matching 11 bases. Germline V gene data show CDR1 as SGHAT and CDR2 as FQNNGV. This CDR3 has 15 residues. V dropped 5 bases and J dropped 6; count of bases not matched to a gene: 9. The CDR3 DNA reads as TGTGCCAGCAGCCGTACCGGGACAGGGGGTTCCGAGCAGTACTTC. This translates into CASSRTGTGGSEQYF.

The rearrangement uses TRBV13 and TRBJ2-3, with D unresolved. Looked up from germline, CDR1 is PRHDT and CDR2 is FYEKMQ (reference sequence). V lost 2 bases, J lost 1 base, and 7 bases lay in between. This CDR3 has 14 amino acids. The CDR3 DNA is TGTGCCAGCAGCTTAAAAGTTGGCACAGATACGCAGTATTTT. Its translation is CASSLKVGTDTQYF.

V and J are TRBV3-2 and TRBJ2-3; the D segment call TRBD1 is taken from the table without a DNA check. TRBV3-2 is tagged as a pseudogene. The CDR3 contains 19 residues. CDR3 sequence (DNA): TGTGCCAGCAGCCAAGAGGGGCGCCCCCGGGACAGGGCTGTAGATACGCAGTATTTT. It translates to CASSQEGRPRDRAVDTQYF.

The chain links TRBV6-1 to TRBJ1-3; D ambiguous. The germline CDR1 and CDR2 sequences are MNHNS and SASEGT. The CDR3 is 11 residues long. V lost 9 bases and J 2 bases, leaving 5 bases between the germline ends. The CDR3 loop reads CASRPGNTIYF. In nucleotides, the CDR3 is TGTGCCAGTCGACCTGGAAACACCATATATTTT.

The rearrangement links TRBV20-1 to TRBJ2-6; the D gene is possibly TRBD1 (6 bases). The V and J ends lost 3 bases and 3 bases respectively, with 15 bases between them. Germline lookup yields CDR1 DFQATT and CDR2 SNEGSKA (reference sequence). The length of the CDR3 is 16 residues. The CDR3 loop reads CSARGWTAGGANVLTF. The CDR3, as DNA: TGCAGTGCTAGGGGTTGGACAGCTGGTGGGGCCAACGTCCTGACTTTC.

This sequence joins TRBV15 and TRBJ2-3, with TRBD2 as a possible D gene (6 bases). V lost 2 bases to trimming and J lost 6 bases, with 12 bases between them. The CDR3 length is 14 residues. Germline-derived CDR1 and CDR2 are LNHNV and YYDKDF (reference sequence). The DNA for the CDR3 is TGTGCCACCAGCAGATCGCTTCGGGGGGATACGCAGTATTTT. Its protein is CATSRSLRGDTQYF.

In regard to this clonotype: Just one base apart from a much larger clone, this may be a read error. The chain combines TRBV7-9 with TRBJ2-2, with D perhaps being TRBD1 or TRBD2 (6 bases each). From germline, CDR1 is SEHNR and CDR2 FQNEAQ (reference sequence). The CDR3 is 16 residues long. Trimming took 6 bases from V and 4 from J, leaving 18 bases between them. CDR3 nucleotide sequence: TGTGCCAGCAGTTCAGGGGCGGGGAAGAGCACCGGGGAGCTGTTTTTT. It encodes CASSSGAGKSTGELFF.

The chain carries TRBV7-6 and TRBJ2-1, with D possibly matching TRBD1 (5 bases). Germline V gives CDR1 SGHVS, CDR2 FNYEAQ. The CDR3 covers 12 residues. V shed 5 bases and J shed 6 bases, with 8 bases lying between them. CDR3: CASSHRGNEQFF. The CDR3 DNA follows: TGTGCCAGCAGCCATAGGGGCAATGAGCAGTTCTTC. Complete variable domain (other parts from reference TRBV7-6 and TRBJ2-1): GAGVSQSPRYKVTKRGQDVALRCDPISGHVSLYWYRQALGQGPEFLTYFNYEAQQDKSGLPNDRFSAERPEGSISTLTIQRTEQRDSAMYRCASSHRGNEQFFGPGTRLTVL.

J is TRBJ1-1 and V is TRBV7-2; D possibly corresponds to TRBD1 (5 bases). The V and J ends lost 5 bases and 3 bases respectively, with 13 bases between them. Looked up from germline, CDR1 is SGHTA and CDR2 is FQGNSA. This CDR3 has 14 amino acids. The CDR3 spells CASSPQLGDTEAFF. CDR3 nucleotide sequence: TGTGCCAGCAGCCCGCAATTGGGGGACACTGAAGCTTTCTTT.

The chain links TRBV10-3 to TRBJ2-3; no reliable D call. Germline-derived CDR1 and CDR2 are ENHRY and SYGVKD. The CDR3 runs 14 residues. V lost 0 bases and J 4 bases, leaving 8 bases between the germline ends. The CDR3 DNA reads as TGTGCCATCAGTGAGTCGACCGACGCAGATACGCAGTATTTT. Translating gives CAISESTDADTQYF.